These 3 T cell receptor beta chains were all obtained from the same sample, sequenced in a study of T cells in tuberculosis. The time point: new active TB diagnosis, blood taken before or within 7 days of starting treatment. The protocol was immunoSEQ multiplex PCR, while the TCRdb copy is restricted to in-frame clones and leaves out a portion. The sample includes some 30,000 clones, about 92% of them seen just once. This material consisted of PBMCs, taken at tuberculosis diagnosis. All receptors come from an adult with tuberculosis.

This chain links TRBV7-9 with TRBJ2-7, with 10 nucleotides matching TRBD1. CDR3 length: 15 amino acids. V trimming: 4 bases; J trimming: 6 bases; junction bases outside the gene matches: 9. Germline assignment: CDR1 SEHNR and CDR2 FQNEAQ (reference sequence). This CDR3 reads CASSSAGTGVGEQYF. In nucleotides, the CDR3 is TGTGCCAGCAGCTCCGCCGGGACAGGGGTCGGCGAGCAGTACTTC.

The chain links TRBV11-2 to TRBJ2-7, with D hard to call. V lost 3 bases and J lost 7, with 7 bases in between. The CDR3 covers 11 residues. Looked up from germline, CDR1 is SGHAT and CDR2 is FQNNGV. The CDR3 protein is CASSLRWEQYF. The CDR3 DNA reads TGTGCCAGCAGCTTGCGGTGGGAGCAGTACTTC.

The chain is built from TRBV2 and TRBJ1-1; unclear D gene. Trimming removed 11 bases from V and 3 bases from J, with 10 bases in between. Germline V CDR1 and CDR2: SNHLY, FYNNEI. This CDR3 is built from 11 residues. CDR3 amino acids: CAGSGDTEAFF. CDR3 coding DNA: TGTGCCGGGTCGGGAGACACTGAAGCTTTCTTT. The variable domain in full, with the rest retrieved from reference TRBV2 and TRBJ1-1, is EPEVTQTPSHQVTQMGQEVILRCVPISNHLYFYWYRQILGQKVEFLVSFYNNEISEKSEIFDDQFSVERPDGSNFTLKIRSTKLEDSAMYFCAGSGDTEAFFGQGTRLTVV.